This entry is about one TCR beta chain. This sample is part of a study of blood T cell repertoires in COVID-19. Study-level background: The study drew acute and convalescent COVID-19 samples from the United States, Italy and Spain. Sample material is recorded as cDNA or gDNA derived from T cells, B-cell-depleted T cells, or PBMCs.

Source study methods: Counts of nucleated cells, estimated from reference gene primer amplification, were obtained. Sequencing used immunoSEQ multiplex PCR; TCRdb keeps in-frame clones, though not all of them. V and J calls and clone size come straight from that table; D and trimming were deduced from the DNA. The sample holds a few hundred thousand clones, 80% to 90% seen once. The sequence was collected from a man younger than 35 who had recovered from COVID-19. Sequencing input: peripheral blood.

In DNA, the CDR3 is TGTGCCACCAGCAATGGACTTAGCAATCAGCCCCAGCATTTT. Protein product: CATSNGLSNQPQHF. The chain employs TRBV15 and TRBJ1-5; D remains ambiguous. Germline CDR1 is LNHNV and CDR2 is YYDKDF (reference sequence). Trimming pared 4 bases from V and 0 bases from J, leaving 7 bases between. CDR3 length: 14 amino acids.